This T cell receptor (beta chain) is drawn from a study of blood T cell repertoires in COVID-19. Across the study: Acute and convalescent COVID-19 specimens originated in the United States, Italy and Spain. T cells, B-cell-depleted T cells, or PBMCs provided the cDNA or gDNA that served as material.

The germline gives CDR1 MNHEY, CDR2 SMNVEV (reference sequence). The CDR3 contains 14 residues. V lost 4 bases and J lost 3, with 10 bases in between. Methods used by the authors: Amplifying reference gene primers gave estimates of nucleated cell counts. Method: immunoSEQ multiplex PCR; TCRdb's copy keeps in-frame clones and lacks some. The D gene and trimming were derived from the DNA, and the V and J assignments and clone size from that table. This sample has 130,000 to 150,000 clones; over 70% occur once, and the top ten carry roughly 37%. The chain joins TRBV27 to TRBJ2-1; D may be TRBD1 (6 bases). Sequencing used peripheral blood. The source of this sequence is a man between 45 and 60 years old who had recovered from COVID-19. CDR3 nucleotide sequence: TGTGCCAGCAGTTCCCTGGACAGCTACAATGAGCAGTTCTTC. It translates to CASSSLDSYNEQFF.